The 9 T cell receptor beta chains below all came from one sample that was sequenced in a study of T cells after yellow fever vaccination (dated by TCRdb to between 2017 and 2020). Library creation used 5' RACE. Sequencing took place on an Illumina HiSeq 2500. TCRdb ran its own pipeline on the public reads, namely fastp trimming at Q25 and MiXCR clone calling, and kept in-frame beta chains. Rows are combined by CDR3 protein, so each entry shows the most common genes and DNA. In all, the sample holds 65,000 to 70,000 distinct CDR3 sequences, and around 6.2% of those were seen once. The top ten constitute under 2.5% of the sample. In the paper's terms, the treatment or condition label means: live attenuated yellow fever vaccine strain. Sequencing used CD4+ T cells sorted from PBMCs, obtained roughly 14 days after the first yellow fever vaccination. Every receptor here comes from a man aged 18 to 30 who received the YFV17D yellow fever vaccine.

The sample holds many counts of this clonotype. The rearrangement links TRBV3-1 to TRBJ1-5, with unresolved D. V lost 5 bases to trimming and J lost 4 bases, with 9 bases between them. CDR3 size: 13 residues. Germline CDR1 is LGHDT and CDR2 is YNNKEL (reference sequence). CDR3 coding DNA: TGTGCCAGCAGCGCTTCGGGGAATCAGCCCCAGCATTTT. The encoded protein is CASSASGNQPQHF.

The sample holds many counts of this clonotype. This sequence joins TRBV7-2 and TRBJ1-6, with 7 nucleotides matching TRBD1. The germline CDR1 and CDR2 sequences are SGHTA and FQGNSA. The CDR3 is 13 residues long. V gave up 5 bases and J gave up 12 bases; unmatched junction bases: 7. This chain's CDR3 is CASSMAGGGPLHF. CDR3 coding DNA: TGTGCCAGCAGCATGGCAGGGGGTGGACCCCTCCACTTT.

The sample holds many counts of this clonotype. The rearrangement links TRBV7-9 to TRBJ2-3; either TRBD1 or TRBD2 may fit D (5 bases each). Per the germline V gene, CDR1 is SEHNR and CDR2 is FQNEAQ (reference sequence). This CDR3 region has 14 residues. Trimming removed 3 bases from V and 3 bases from J, with 10 bases in between. The CDR3 is CASSLGTPTDTQYF. The CDR3 bases are TGTGCCAGCAGCTTGGGGACCCCTACAGATACGCAGTATTTT.

This clonotype was recorded at least ten times. The chain carries TRBV4-1 and TRBJ2-5, with 7 nucleotides matching TRBD1. The CDR3 runs to 15 residues. V lost 0 bases and J lost 5; bases outside the gene matches: 6. From germline, CDR1 is MGHRA and CDR2 YSYEKL. The CDR3: CASSQDGRGPETQYF. The DNA for the CDR3 is TGCGCCAGCAGCCAAGATGGAAGGGGGCCGGAGACCCAGTACTTC.

This clonotype appeared many times. The chain carries TRBV5-1 and TRBJ2-3; a possible D gene is TRBD2 (6 bases). Trimming cost V 2 bases and J 0 bases, with 10 bases left between them. The CDR3 sequence is 15 residues long. Looked up from germline, CDR1 is SGHRS and CDR2 is YFSETQ. The CDR3 is CASSFGTGSTDTQYF. CDR3 bases: TGCGCCAGCAGCTTCGGGACTGGAAGCACAGATACGCAGTATTTT.

This clonotype showed up many times. The rearrangement uses TRBV5-6 and TRBJ2-7, with 7 nucleotides matching TRBD1. This CDR3 is 13 amino acids long. The germline gives CDR1 SGHDT, CDR2 YYEEEE. The V and J ends lost 4 bases and 3 bases, in that order; junction bases with no gene match: 4. This chain's CDR3 is CASSGRGYYEQYF. The CDR3 DNA is TGTGCCAGCAGCGGCAGGGGGTACTACGAGCAGTACTTC.

In this sample, this clonotype turned up many times. This chain joins TRBV20-1 and TRBJ2-7, with a tentative D call TRBD1 (5 bases). The CDR3 spans 12 residues. V was clipped by 7 bases and J by 3 bases, with 13 bases between them. CDR1 and CDR2 from the germline V gene are DFQATT and SNEGSKA (reference sequence). This CDR3 reads CSGAGNSYEQYF. The CDR3 DNA sequence: TGCAGTGGGGCAGGGAACAGCTACGAGCAGTACTTC.

The chain combines TRBV10-3 with TRBJ2-1; D could derive from TRBD1 or TRBD2 (6 bases each). Trimming pared 4 bases from V and 8 bases from J, leaving 15 bases between. CDR1 is ENHRY and CDR2 is SYGVKD in the germline V gene. The CDR3 totals 14 residues. The CDR3 spells CAISGGARLDEQFF. The CDR3 DNA reads TGTGCCATCAGTGGGGGGGCCCGTTTGGATGAGCAGTTCTTC.

This clonotype was detected many times. V usage is TRBV7-6 and J usage is TRBJ2-5; 10 nucleotides align to TRBD1. This CDR3 spans 15 amino acids. V shed 5 bases, J shed 5 bases, and the junction held 8 bases outside the gene matches. Germline loops: CDR1 SGHVS, CDR2 FNYEAQ. The CDR3 DNA reads as TGTGCCAGCAGCCCCCAGACAGGGGGCACGGAGACCCAGTACTTC. Amino acids: CASSPQTGGTETQYF.